The present T cell receptor beta chain was sequenced within a study of blood T cell dynamics during melanoma immunotherapy. CDR1 is MGHRA and CDR2 is YSYEKL in the germline V gene. Trimming took off 0 bases at V and 4 bases at J, with 7 bases between the two ends. CDR3 length: 14 residues. As for time point: pre-treatment baseline. The protocol was immunoSEQ multiplex PCR, while the TCRdb copy is restricted to in-frame clones and leaves out a portion. The data show more than 10,000 clones, roughly 83% seen once. The specimen comprised blood, sampled from a patient treated with checkpoint blockade. V is TRBV4-1 and J is TRBJ1-5; no reliable D call. This receptor was taken from a human donor with melanoma. The CDR3 DNA reads TGCGCCAGCAGCCAAGATCGAGAGAATCAGCCCCAGCATTTT. Its protein product is CASSQDRENQPQHF.